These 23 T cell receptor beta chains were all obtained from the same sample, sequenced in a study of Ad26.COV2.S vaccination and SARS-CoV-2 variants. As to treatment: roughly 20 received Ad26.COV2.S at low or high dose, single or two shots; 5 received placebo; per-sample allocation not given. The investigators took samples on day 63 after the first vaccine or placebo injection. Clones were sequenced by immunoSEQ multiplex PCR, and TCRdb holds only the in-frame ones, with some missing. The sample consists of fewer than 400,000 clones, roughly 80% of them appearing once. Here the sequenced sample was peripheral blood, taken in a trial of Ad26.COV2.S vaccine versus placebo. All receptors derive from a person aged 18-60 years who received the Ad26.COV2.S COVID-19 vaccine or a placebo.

CDR3 amino acids: CASSPLAGNFYEQYF. The CDR3 bases are TGTGCCAGCTCACCCCTAGCGGGTAATTTCTACGAGCAGTACTTC. The gene calls are TRBV18 and TRBJ2-7, with TRBD2 identical over 8 bases. The CDR3 covers 15 residues. V was pared by 3 bases and J by 3 bases, with 7 bases of the junction left unmatched. Per the germline V gene, CDR1 is KGHSH and CDR2 is LQKENI.

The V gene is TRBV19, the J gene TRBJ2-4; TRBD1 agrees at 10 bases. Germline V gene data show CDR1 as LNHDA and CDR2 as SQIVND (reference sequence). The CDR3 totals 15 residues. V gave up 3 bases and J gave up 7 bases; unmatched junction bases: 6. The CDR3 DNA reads TGTGCCAGTAGTATGCGGCCGGGACAGGGGAACATTCAGTACTTC. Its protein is CASSMRPGQGNIQYF. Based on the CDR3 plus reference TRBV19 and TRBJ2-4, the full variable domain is DGGITQSPKYLFRKEGQNVTLSCEQNLNHDAMYWYRQDPGQGLRLIYYSQIVNDFQKGDIAEGYSVSREKKESFPLTVTSAQKNPTAFYLCASSMRPGQGNIQYFGAGTRLSVL.

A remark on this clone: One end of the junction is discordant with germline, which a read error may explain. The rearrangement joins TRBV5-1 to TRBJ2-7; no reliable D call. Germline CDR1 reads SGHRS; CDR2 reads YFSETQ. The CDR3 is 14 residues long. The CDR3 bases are TGCGCCAACAGCTTTCGTCAGAGCTCCTACGAGCAGTACTTC. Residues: CANSFRQSSYEQYF. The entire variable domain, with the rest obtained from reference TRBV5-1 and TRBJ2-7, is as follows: KAGVTQTPRYLIKTRGQQVTLSCSPISGHRSVSWYQQTPGQGLQFLFEYFSETQRNKGNFPGRFSGRQFSNSRSEMNVSTLELGDSALYLCANSFRQSSYEQYFGPGTRLTVT.

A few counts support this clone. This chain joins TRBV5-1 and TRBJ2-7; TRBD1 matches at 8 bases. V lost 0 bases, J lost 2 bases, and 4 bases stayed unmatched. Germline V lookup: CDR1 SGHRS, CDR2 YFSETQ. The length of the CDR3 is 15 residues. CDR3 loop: CASSLGRTGTYEQYF. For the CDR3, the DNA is TGCGCCAGCAGCTTGGGCAGGACAGGGACCTACGAGCAGTACTTC.

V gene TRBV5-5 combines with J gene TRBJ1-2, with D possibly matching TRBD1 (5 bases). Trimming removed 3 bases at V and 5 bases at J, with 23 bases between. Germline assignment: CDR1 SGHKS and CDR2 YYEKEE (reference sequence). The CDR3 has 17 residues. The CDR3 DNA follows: TGTGCCAGCAGCTCGTCAGGAGTCTCCAGGGTGTCGTATGGCTACACCTTC. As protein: CASSSSGVSRVSYGYTF.

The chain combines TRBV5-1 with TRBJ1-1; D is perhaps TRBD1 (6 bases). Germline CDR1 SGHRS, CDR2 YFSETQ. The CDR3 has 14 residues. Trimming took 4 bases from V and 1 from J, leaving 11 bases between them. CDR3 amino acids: CASSPAGANTEAFF. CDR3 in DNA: TGCGCCAGCAGCCCGGCGGGGGCGAACACTGAAGCTTTCTTT.

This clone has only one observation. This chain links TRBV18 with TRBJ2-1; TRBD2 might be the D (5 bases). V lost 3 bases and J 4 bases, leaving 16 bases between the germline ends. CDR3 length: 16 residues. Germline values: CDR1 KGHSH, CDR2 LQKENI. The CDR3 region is CASSPNFSGSYNEQFF. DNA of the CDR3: TGTGCCAGCTCACCGAACTTCTCGGGATCTTACAATGAGCAGTTCTTC.

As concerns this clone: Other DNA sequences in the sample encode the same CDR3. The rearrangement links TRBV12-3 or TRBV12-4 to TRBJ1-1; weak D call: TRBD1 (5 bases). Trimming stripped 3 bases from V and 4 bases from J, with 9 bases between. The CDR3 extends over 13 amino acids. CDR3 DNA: TGTGCCAGCAGTTTGGGGCTTGGCACTGAAGCTTTCTTT. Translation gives CASSLGLGTEAFF.

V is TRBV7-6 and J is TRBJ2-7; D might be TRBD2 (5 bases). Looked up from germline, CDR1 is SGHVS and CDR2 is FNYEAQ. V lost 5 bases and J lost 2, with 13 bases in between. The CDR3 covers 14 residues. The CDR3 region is CASSKMGSTYEQYF. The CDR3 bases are TGTGCCAGCAGCAAGATGGGGAGCACCTACGAGCAGTACTTC.

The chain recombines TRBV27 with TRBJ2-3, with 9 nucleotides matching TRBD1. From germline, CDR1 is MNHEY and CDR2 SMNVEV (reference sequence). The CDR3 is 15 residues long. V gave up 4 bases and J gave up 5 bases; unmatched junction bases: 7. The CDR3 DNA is TGTGCCAGCAGTTGGGCCGGGACAGGGATAGATACGCAGTATTTT. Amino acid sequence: CASSWAGTGIDTQYF.

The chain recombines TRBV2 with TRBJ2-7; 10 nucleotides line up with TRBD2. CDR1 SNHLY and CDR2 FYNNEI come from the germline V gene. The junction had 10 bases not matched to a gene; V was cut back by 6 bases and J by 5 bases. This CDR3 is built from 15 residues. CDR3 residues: CASRETGTSVDEQYF. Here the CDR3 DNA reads TGTGCCAGCAGGGAGACCGGGACTAGCGTAGACGAGCAGTACTTC.

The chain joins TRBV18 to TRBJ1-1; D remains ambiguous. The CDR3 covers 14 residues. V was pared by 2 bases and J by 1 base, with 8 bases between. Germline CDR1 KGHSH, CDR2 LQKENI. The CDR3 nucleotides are TGTGCCAGCTCACCAGGATTGGGGAACACTGAAGCTTTCTTT. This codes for CASSPGLGNTEAFF.

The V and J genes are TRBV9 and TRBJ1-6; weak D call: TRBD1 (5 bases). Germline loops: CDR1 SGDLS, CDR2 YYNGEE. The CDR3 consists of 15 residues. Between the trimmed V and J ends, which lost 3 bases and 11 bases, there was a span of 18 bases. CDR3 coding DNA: TGTGCCAGCAGCGGGGGCCATTGGGCAGAGGCACCCCTCCACTTT. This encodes CASSGGHWAEAPLHF.

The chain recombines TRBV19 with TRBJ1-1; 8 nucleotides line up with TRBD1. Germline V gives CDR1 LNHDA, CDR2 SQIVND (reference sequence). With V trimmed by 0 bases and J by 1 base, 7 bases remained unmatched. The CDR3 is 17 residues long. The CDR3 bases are TGTGCCAGTAGTATAGATCTCCAGGGGGCGAGGAACACTGAAGCTTTCTTT. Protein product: CASSIDLQGARNTEAFF.

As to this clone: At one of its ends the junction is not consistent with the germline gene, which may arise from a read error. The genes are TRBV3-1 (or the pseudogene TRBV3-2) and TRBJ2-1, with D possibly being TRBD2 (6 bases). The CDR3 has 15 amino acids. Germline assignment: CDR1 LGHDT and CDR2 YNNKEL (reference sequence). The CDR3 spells CASSRPSASHNEQFF. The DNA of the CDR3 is TGTGCCAGCAGCCGACCTAGCGCCTCCCACAATGAGCAGTTCTTC.

The CDR3 DNA reads as TGCGCCAGCAGCTTGGATTGGGGGAAGAGCGAGCAGTACTTC. Protein product: CASSLDWGKSEQYF. The V gene is TRBV5-1, the J gene TRBJ2-7; D is perhaps TRBD1 or TRBD2 (5 bases each). Between the trimmed V and J ends, which lost 0 bases and 6 bases, there was a span of 13 bases. The CDR3 spans 14 residues. The germline V gene encodes CDR1 SGHRS and CDR2 YFSETQ.

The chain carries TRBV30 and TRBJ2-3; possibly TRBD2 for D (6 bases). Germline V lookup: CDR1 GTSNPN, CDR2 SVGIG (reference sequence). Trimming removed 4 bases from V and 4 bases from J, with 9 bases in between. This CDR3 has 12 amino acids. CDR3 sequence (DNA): TGTGCCTGGAACACGGGGGCAGATACGCAGTATTTT. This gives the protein CAWNTGADTQYF.

CDR3 in DNA: TGCGCCAGCAGCTTCAGTGGGATGAACACTGAAGCTTTCTTT. As protein: CASSFSGMNTEAFF. The chain is built from TRBV5-1 and TRBJ1-1; no reliable D call. Germline-derived CDR1 and CDR2 are SGHRS and YFSETQ. This CDR3 has 14 residues. Trimming left V 2 bases short and J 0 bases short, with 8 bases between.

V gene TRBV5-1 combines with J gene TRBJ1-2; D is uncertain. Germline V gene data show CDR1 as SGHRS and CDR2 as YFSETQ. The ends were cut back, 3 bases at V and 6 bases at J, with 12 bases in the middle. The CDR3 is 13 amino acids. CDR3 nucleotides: TGCGCCAGCAGCTCCAAGGGATTAGATGGCTACACCTTC. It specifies CASSSKGLDGYTF.

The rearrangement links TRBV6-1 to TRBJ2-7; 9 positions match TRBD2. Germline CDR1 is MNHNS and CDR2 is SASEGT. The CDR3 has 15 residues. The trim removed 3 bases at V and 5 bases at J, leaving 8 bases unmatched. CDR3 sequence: CASSDGGRDWNEQYF. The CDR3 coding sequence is TGTGCCAGCAGTGACGGCGGGAGGGATTGGAACGAGCAGTACTTC.

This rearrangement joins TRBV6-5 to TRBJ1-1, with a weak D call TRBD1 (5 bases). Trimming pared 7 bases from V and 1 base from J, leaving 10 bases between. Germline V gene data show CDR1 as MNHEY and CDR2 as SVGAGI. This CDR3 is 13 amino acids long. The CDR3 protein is CASTSDRNTEAFF. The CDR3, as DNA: TGTGCCAGCACCTCAGACAGGAACACTGAAGCTTTCTTT.

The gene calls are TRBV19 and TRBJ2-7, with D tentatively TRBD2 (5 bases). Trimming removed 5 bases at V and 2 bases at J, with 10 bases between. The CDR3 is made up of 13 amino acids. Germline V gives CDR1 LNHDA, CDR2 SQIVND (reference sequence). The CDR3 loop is CASSLTGTYEQYF. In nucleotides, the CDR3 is TGTGCCAGTAGTCTCACCGGGACCTACGAGCAGTACTTC.

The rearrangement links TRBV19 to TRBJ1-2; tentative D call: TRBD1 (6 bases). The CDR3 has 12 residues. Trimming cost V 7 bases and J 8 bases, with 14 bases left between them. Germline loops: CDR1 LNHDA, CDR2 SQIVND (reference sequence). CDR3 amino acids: CASTRQEGGYTF. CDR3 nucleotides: TGTGCCAGTACCCGACAGGAGGGCGGCTACACCTTC.